The rows below give T cell receptor beta chains drawn from one sample of a study of blood T cells in healthy people across ages. From the 5' RACE reads, TCRdb called clonotypes with MiXCR, one entry per CDR3 protein. The sample has approximately 690,000 distinct CDR3 sequences, under 65% seen once. What was sequenced was blood. These TCRs come from a man aged 55-75 years in good health. CDR3s include the opening cysteine and the closing phenylalanine or tryptophan. Each record gives: V gene, clone size, J gene, D gene, CDR3 length, CDR3 protein, CDR3 DNA. D genes are given only for firm matches. The listing skips clone size in some rows; elsewhere it reads once, few, many or a size class.

V gene: TRBV25-1; clone size: few; J gene: TRBJ2-7; D gene: TRBD2; CDR3 length: 16; CDR3 protein: CASSDYTGTSRAEQYF; CDR3 DNA: TGTGCCAGCAGTGATTACACCGGGACTAGCAGGGCCGAGCAGTACTTC
V gene: TRBV2; clone size: -; J gene: TRBJ1-1; D gene: -; CDR3 length: 14; CDR3 protein: CASSEQGRATEAFF; CDR3 DNA: TGTGCCAGCAGTGAACAGGGGCGCGCGACTGAAGCTTTCTTT
V gene: TRBV5-1; clone size: -; J gene: TRBJ2-1; D gene: -; CDR3 length: 16; CDR3 protein: CASSILQASSYNEQFF; CDR3 DNA: TGCGCCAGCAGCATACTACAGGCAAGCTCCTACAATGAGCAGTTCTTC
V gene: TRBV6-1; clone size: few; J gene: TRBJ2-5; D gene: -; CDR3 length: 13; CDR3 protein: CASREGGQETQYF; CDR3 DNA: TGTGCCAGCAGGGAAGGGGGGCAAGAGACCCAGTACTTC
V gene: TRBV12-3/TRBV12-4; clone size: -; J gene: TRBJ2-1; D gene: TRBD1; CDR3 length: 15; CDR3 protein: CASSAGTGGHNEQFF; CDR3 DNA: TGTGCCAGCAGTGCCGGGACAGGGGGGCACAATGAGCAGTTCTTC
V gene: TRBV29-1; clone size: -; J gene: TRBJ1-6; D gene: -; CDR3 length: 13; CDR3 protein: CSVAGDVNSPLHF; CDR3 DNA: TGCAGCGTTGCCGGGGATGTAAATTCACCCCTCCACTTT
V gene: TRBV3-1; clone size: -; J gene: TRBJ2-7; D gene: -; CDR3 length: 16; CDR3 protein: CASSQVARTYLYEQYF; CDR3 DNA: TGTGCCAGCAGCCAAGTGGCTAGGACCTATCTCTACGAGCAGTACTTC
V gene: TRBV20-1; clone size: once; J gene: TRBJ2-7; D gene: TRBD1; CDR3 length: 15; CDR3 protein: CSARDPGTGEYEQYF; CDR3 DNA: TGCAGTGCTAGAGATCCTGGGACAGGGGAGTACGAGCAGTACTTC
V gene: TRBV11-2; clone size: -; J gene: TRBJ2-6; D gene: -; CDR3 length: 19; CDR3 protein: CASSLLYRERFSGANVLTF; CDR3 DNA: TGTGCCAGCAGCTTGTTGTACAGGGAAAGGTTTTCTGGGGCCAACGTCCTGACTTTC
V gene: TRBV12-3/TRBV12-4; clone size: -; J gene: TRBJ2-1; D gene: TRBD1; CDR3 length: 15; CDR3 protein: CASSKPGQGRNEQFF; CDR3 DNA: TGTGCCAGCAGTAAACCGGGACAGGGGAGGAATGAGCAGTTCTTC
V gene: TRBV18; clone size: -; J gene: TRBJ2-1; D gene: -; CDR3 length: 14; CDR3 protein: CASSPPGVRGWQFF; CDR3 DNA: TGTGCCAGCTCACCACCGGGCGTAAGAGGCTGGCAGTTCTTC
V gene: TRBV7-9; clone size: -; J gene: TRBJ1-4; D gene: -; CDR3 length: 14; CDR3 protein: CASTLRTANEKLFF; CDR3 DNA: TGTGCCAGCACCCTAAGGACAGCTAATGAAAAACTGTTTTTT
V gene: TRBV24-1; clone size: -; J gene: TRBJ2-1; D gene: TRBD2; CDR3 length: 16; CDR3 protein: CATSRLAGAGNNEQFF; CDR3 DNA: TGTGCCACCAGTAGACTAGCGGGGGCCGGGAACAATGAGCAGTTCTTC
V gene: TRBV6-1; clone size: -; J gene: TRBJ2-4; D gene: -; CDR3 length: 14; CDR3 protein: CASIPSKSKNIQYF; CDR3 DNA: TGTGCCAGCATACCTAGCAAATCCAAAAACATTCAGTACTTC
V gene: TRBV6-5; clone size: -; J gene: TRBJ2-5; D gene: TRBD2; CDR3 length: 19; CDR3 protein: CASSYTRTSGGPGHGTQYF; CDR3 DNA: TGTGCCAGCAGTTACACCAGGACTAGCGGGGGCCCGGGTCATGGGACCCAGTACTTC
V gene: TRBV9; clone size: -; J gene: TRBJ2-5; D gene: -; CDR3 length: 15; CDR3 protein: CASSVERTKQETQYF; CDR3 DNA: TGTGCCAGCAGCGTAGAACGGACAAAACAAGAGACCCAGTACTTC
V gene: TRBV4-2; clone size: -; J gene: TRBJ1-6; D gene: -; CDR3 length: 15; CDR3 protein: CASSQAAVKSSPLHF; CDR3 DNA: TGTGCCAGCAGCCAAGCGGCGGTAAAAAGTTCACCCCTCCACTTT
V gene: TRBV6-1; clone size: -; J gene: TRBJ2-7; D gene: -; CDR3 length: 15; CDR3 protein: CASSRQSVGHYEQYF; CDR3 DNA: TGTGCCAGCAGTCGACAGTCAGTAGGCCACTACGAGCAGTACTTC
V gene: TRBV20-1; clone size: -; J gene: TRBJ2-5; D gene: TRBD2; CDR3 length: 14; CDR3 protein: CSAGRGLAGETQYF; CDR3 DNA: TGCAGTGCTGGACGAGGACTAGCGGGGGAGACCCAGTACTTC
V gene: TRBV12-3/TRBV12-4; clone size: -; J gene: TRBJ2-1; D gene: -; CDR3 length: 11; CDR3 protein: CASSISGVEFF; CDR3 DNA: TGTGCCAGCAGTATATCGGGGGTTGAGTTCTTC
V gene: TRBV2; clone size: -; J gene: TRBJ2-5; D gene: TRBD1; CDR3 length: 14; CDR3 protein: CASMTRGLVETQYF; CDR3 DNA: TGTGCCAGCATGACCAGGGGGCTTGTGGAGACCCAGTACTTC
V gene: TRBV20-1; clone size: few; J gene: TRBJ2-1; D gene: -; CDR3 length: 14; CDR3 protein: CSARRGISYNEQFF; CDR3 DNA: TGCAGTGCTAGACGGGGAATCTCCTACAATGAGCAGTTCTTC
V gene: TRBV27; clone size: -; J gene: TRBJ2-1; D gene: TRBD1; CDR3 length: 14; CDR3 protein: CASSLGTGWDEQFF; CDR3 DNA: TGTGCCAGCAGTCTGGGGACAGGTTGGGATGAGCAGTTCTTC
V gene: TRBV3-1; clone size: -; J gene: TRBJ2-5; D gene: -; CDR3 length: 14; CDR3 protein: CASSQTPGSGTQYF; CDR3 DNA: TGTGCCAGCAGCCAGACCCCGGGTTCGGGGACCCAGTACTTC
V gene: TRBV11-2; clone size: -; J gene: TRBJ2-5; D gene: TRBD1; CDR3 length: 14; CDR3 protein: CASSGSDRGGTQYF; CDR3 DNA: TGTGCCAGCAGCGGATCAGACAGGGGAGGGACCCAGTACTTC
V gene: TRBV18; clone size: -; J gene: TRBJ1-2; D gene: -; CDR3 length: 15; CDR3 protein: CASSPPAAGNYGYTF; CDR3 DNA: TGTGCCAGCTCACCACCGGCGGCTGGAAACTATGGCTACACCTTC
V gene: TRBV10-3; clone size: -; J gene: TRBJ1-1; D gene: TRBD1; CDR3 length: 15; CDR3 protein: CAITKGAALSGEAFF; CDR3 DNA: TGTGCCATTACGAAGGGGGCCGCCTTATCTGGTGAAGCTTTCTTT
V gene: TRBV5-6; clone size: few; J gene: TRBJ2-5; D gene: -; CDR3 length: 14; CDR3 protein: CASSSGRPGEEQYF; CDR3 DNA: TGTGCCAGCAGCAGTGGCAGGCCAGGAGAGGAGCAGTACTTC
V gene: TRBV21-1; clone size: once; J gene: TRBJ2-3; D gene: -; CDR3 length: 16; CDR3 protein: CARSKGGDCCTDTQYF; CDR3 DNA: TGTGCCCGCAGCAAAGGGGGGGACTGTTGCACAGATACGCAGTATTTT
V gene: TRBV6-5; clone size: -; J gene: TRBJ1-4; D gene: TRBD1; CDR3 length: 16; CDR3 protein: CASSYRGGQGDEKLFF; CDR3 DNA: TGTGCCAGCAGTTACAGGGGGGGACAGGGAGATGAAAAACTGTTTTTT
V gene: TRBV29-1; clone size: -; J gene: TRBJ1-3; D gene: TRBD1; CDR3 length: 14; CDR3 protein: CSVLTGGFGNTIYF; CDR3 DNA: TGCAGCGTCTTAACAGGGGGATTTGGAAACACCATATATTTT
V gene: TRBV3-1; clone size: -; J gene: TRBJ2-5; D gene: -; CDR3 length: 14; CDR3 protein: CASSQASVGETQYF; CDR3 DNA: TGTGCCAGCAGCCAAGCGAGCGTTGGTGAGACCCAGTACTTC
V gene: TRBV20-1; clone size: -; J gene: TRBJ1-4; D gene: TRBD1; CDR3 length: 14; CDR3 protein: CSAGPGQDNEKLFF; CDR3 DNA: TGCAGTGCCGGCCCTGGACAGGATAATGAAAAACTGTTTTTT
V gene: TRBV20-1; clone size: -; J gene: TRBJ2-3; D gene: -; CDR3 length: 17; CDR3 protein: CSARSNLGGPSTDTQYF; CDR3 DNA: TGCAGTGCTAGGTCCAACCTCGGGGGGCCTAGCACAGATACGCAGTATTTT
V gene: TRBV28; clone size: -; J gene: TRBJ2-1; D gene: -; CDR3 length: 16; CDR3 protein: CASSSPTDISYNEQFF; CDR3 DNA: TGTGCCAGCAGTTCCCCGACGGATATCTCCTACAATGAGCAGTTCTTC
V gene: TRBV12-3/TRBV12-4; clone size: -; J gene: TRBJ2-7; D gene: -; CDR3 length: 14; CDR3 protein: CASSPLTGFREQYF; CDR3 DNA: TGTGCCAGCAGCCCCCTTACAGGGTTCCGCGAGCAGTACTTC
V gene: TRBV5-1; clone size: -; J gene: TRBJ2-5; D gene: TRBD2; CDR3 length: 15; CDR3 protein: CASSLEASGDNEQYF; CDR3 DNA: TGCGCCAGCAGCTTGGAGGCTAGCGGGGACAATGAGCAGTACTTC
V gene: TRBV6-6; clone size: -; J gene: TRBJ2-1; D gene: TRBD2; CDR3 length: 15; CDR3 protein: CASRDSGGAGNEQFF; CDR3 DNA: TGTGCCAGCAGAGATAGCGGGGGGGCGGGGAATGAGCAGTTCTTC
V gene: TRBV6-6; clone size: -; J gene: TRBJ1-4; D gene: -; CDR3 length: 14; CDR3 protein: CASRYTSTYEKLFF; CDR3 DNA: TGTGCCAGCAGGTACACCTCCACCTATGAAAAACTGTTTTTT
V gene: TRBV12-3/TRBV12-4; clone size: -; J gene: TRBJ1-5; D gene: TRBD1; CDR3 length: 17; CDR3 protein: CASSGDRGRQGNQPQHF; CDR3 DNA: TGTGCCAGCAGTGGGGACAGGGGGAGACAAGGCAATCAGCCCCAGCATTTT
V gene: TRBV19; clone size: -; J gene: TRBJ2-7; D gene: -; CDR3 length: 13; CDR3 protein: CASSINEGERQYF; CDR3 DNA: TGTGCCAGTAGTATAAACGAAGGGGAGAGGCAGTACTTC